This T cell receptor beta chain was identified in a study of cytomegalovirus exposure and HLA in healthy donors. Study results and caveats: The majority of CMV-associated TCR beta chains were reported as apparently HLA-restricted in a later analysis. The availability of immune exposure information extended only to CMV serostatus.

V dropped 6 bases and J dropped 0 bases, with 15 bases sitting between them. CDR1 MNHEY and CDR2 SVGAGI come from the germline V gene. The CDR3 contains 15 residues. Regarding this clone: The antigen is not known.

Likely unrecorded immune exposures existed in these nominally healthy donors. PCR primers comprised 60 Vbeta and 13 Jbeta primers. Only in-frame clones appear in the TCRdb table, and some are missing; sequencing was by immunoSEQ multiplex PCR. In the table there are about 120,000 clones, just over 15% of which are singletons. The chain is built from TRBV6-5 and TRBJ2-7; D perhaps matches TRBD2 (6 bases). The sequence came from a woman aged 18-29 years in good health and CMV-seronegative. Source material: PBMCs. The DNA of the CDR3 is TGTGCCAGCAGACCCCTAGCGTCCAGCTCCTACGAGCAGTACTTC. It yields the protein CASRPLASSSYEQYF.